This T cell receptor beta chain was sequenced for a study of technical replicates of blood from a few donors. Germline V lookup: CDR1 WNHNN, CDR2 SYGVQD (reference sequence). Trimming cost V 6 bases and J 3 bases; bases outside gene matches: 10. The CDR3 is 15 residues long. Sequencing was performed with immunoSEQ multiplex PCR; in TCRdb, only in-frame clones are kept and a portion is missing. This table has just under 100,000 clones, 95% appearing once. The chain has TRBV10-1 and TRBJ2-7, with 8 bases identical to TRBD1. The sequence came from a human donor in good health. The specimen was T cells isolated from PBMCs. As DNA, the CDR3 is TGCGCCAGCAGCCCCGGACAGGGTTATTTCTACGAGCAGTACTTC. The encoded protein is CASSPGQGYFYEQYF.